The clone carrying this T cell receptor (beta chain) showed up just a few times. Germline V gene data show CDR1 as LGHNA and CDR2 as YNFKEQ. This CDR3 has 15 residues. Trimming stripped 4 bases from V and 3 bases from J, with 15 bases between. The data originate from a study of human T cells and chemical hapten exposure. As handled by the study authors: From about 22,000 to 700,000 TCRs were found per sample, with a median of about 100,000. TCRdb passed the 5' RACE reads through MiXCR, listing each CDR3 protein once. The V and J calls and clone size are TCRdb's, not the authors'. Of 70,000 to 85,000 distinct CDR3 sequences in the sample, 15% to 20% are singletons; the top ten hold nearly 7%. Total RNA extraction was carried out from unfractionated whole blood.

This sequence joins TRBV4-2 and TRBJ1-1; no clear D gene. This receptor was obtained from a female donor in good health. The CDR3, as DNA: TGTGCCAGCAGCCCCGGACCGGGCAGAGACACTGAAGCTTTCTTT. Translation: CASSPGPGRDTEAFF.